This T cell receptor beta chain was identified during a study of human T cells and chemical hapten exposure. General observations from the study: Expanded TCR counts at PT1 were positively correlated with the patch test score. After DPC sensitization, TCRs above 1 in 1000 frequency showed no change.

This sample's time point: patch test 2, 6 weeks after DPC sensitization. Stated treatment: therapeutic diphenylcyclopropenone sensitization with weekly scalp DPC. The table lists this clonotype with a few counts. As yet, its antigen is unknown. MiXCR was run by TCRdb on the RACE reads, yielding one entry per CDR3 protein. The profile shows around 100,000 distinct CDR3 sequences, roughly an eighth of them singletons. V lost 5 bases and J 3 bases, leaving 13 bases between the germline ends. The CDR3 sequence is 15 residues long. Per the germline V gene, CDR1 is SNHLY and CDR2 is FYNNEI. The source was whole blood, collected in connection with sensitization to the hapten diphenylcyclopropenone (DPC). The J gene is TRBJ1-4, the V gene TRBV2; perhaps TRBD1 as D (5 bases). The origin of this receptor is a woman aged 40 to 50 with alopecia areata. Some clones in this sample may be carry-over from other donors' samples. CDR3 DNA sequence: TGTGCCAGCAGTCCCCGGGGGAAGTCTAATGAAAAACTGTTTTTT. Protein product: CASSPRGKSNEKLFF.